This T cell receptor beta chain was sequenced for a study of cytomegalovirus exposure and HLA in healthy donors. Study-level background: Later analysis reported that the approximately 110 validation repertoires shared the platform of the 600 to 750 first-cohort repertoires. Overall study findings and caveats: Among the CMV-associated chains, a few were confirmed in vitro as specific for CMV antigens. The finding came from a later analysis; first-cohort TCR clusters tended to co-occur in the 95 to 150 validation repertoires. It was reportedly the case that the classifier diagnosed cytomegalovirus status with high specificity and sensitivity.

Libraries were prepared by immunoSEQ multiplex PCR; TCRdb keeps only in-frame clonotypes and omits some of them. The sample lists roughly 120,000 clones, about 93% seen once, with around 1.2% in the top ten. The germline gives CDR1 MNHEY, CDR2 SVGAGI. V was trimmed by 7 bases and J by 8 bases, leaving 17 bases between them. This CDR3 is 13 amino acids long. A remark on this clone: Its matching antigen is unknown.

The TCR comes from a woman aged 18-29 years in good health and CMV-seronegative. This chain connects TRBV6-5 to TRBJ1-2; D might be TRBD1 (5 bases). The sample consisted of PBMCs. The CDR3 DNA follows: TGTGCCAGCACAGGAAACCAGGGTCGGGGCTACACCTTC. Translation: CASTGNQGRGYTF.